Listed below are T cell receptor beta chains from one sample, sequenced in a study of cytomegalovirus exposure and HLA in healthy donors. Data came from immunoSEQ multiplex PCR; TCRdb stores just in-frame clones and leaves some out. The sample carries approximately 260,000 clones, nearly 95% recorded once. Material: PBMCs. These receptors were obtained from a girl aged 2-10 years in good health and CMV-seronegative. CDR3s include the opening cysteine and the closing phenylalanine or tryptophan. D genes are given only for firm matches. Where a row states a size, it is once, few, many or the class of an expanded clone; other rows omit it.

d_call: -
j_call: TRBJ1-1
v_call: TRBV6-5
clone_size: -
cdr3_nt: TGTGCCAGCAGTTCCGGACACCGGCGGGGCACTGAAGCTTTCTTT
cdr3_aa: CASSSGHRRGTEAFF

d_call: TRBD1
j_call: TRBJ2-1
v_call: TRBV30
clone_size: -
cdr3_nt: TGTGCCTGGAGTGTTACCGGACAGGGCTACAATGAGCAGTTCTTC
cdr3_aa: CAWSVTGQGYNEQFF

d_call: -
j_call: TRBJ1-1
v_call: TRBV5-6
clone_size: -
cdr3_nt: TGTGCCAGCAGCTTGGTTGGGCAGGGGACTGAAGCTTTCTTT
cdr3_aa: CASSLVGQGTEAFF

d_call: TRBD2
j_call: TRBJ2-3
v_call: TRBV5-4
clone_size: -
cdr3_nt: TGTGCCAGCAGCCTAGCCGGTGTGTCTAGCGGGGGAGATACGCAGTATTTT
cdr3_aa: CASSLAGVSSGGDTQYF

d_call: TRBD1
j_call: TRBJ1-2
v_call: TRBV5-6
clone_size: once
cdr3_nt: TGTGCCAGCAGCTTGGCCAGGGACAGGGGGTACTATGGCTACACCTTC
cdr3_aa: CASSLARDRGYYGYTF

d_call: TRBD2
j_call: TRBJ2-1
v_call: TRBV4-1
clone_size: -
cdr3_nt: TGCGCCAGCAGCCAAGATCAGGGTGGGGCTAGCGGCAGCTCCTACAATGAGCAGTTCTTC
cdr3_aa: CASSQDQGGASGSSYNEQFF

d_call: -
j_call: TRBJ2-7
v_call: TRBV6-1
clone_size: -
cdr3_nt: TGTGCCAGCACTCTCAGTTCCTACGAGCAGTACTTC
cdr3_aa: CASTLSSYEQYF

d_call: TRBD1
j_call: TRBJ1-2
v_call: TRBV27
clone_size: -
cdr3_nt: TGTGCCAGCAGTTTATCGGGACAGGGGCTAAACTATGGCTACACCTTC
cdr3_aa: CASSLSGQGLNYGYTF

d_call: TRBD1
j_call: TRBJ1-4
v_call: TRBV6-1
clone_size: -
cdr3_nt: TGTGCCAGCAGCGAACTCCGGACAGGGGATGAAAAACTGTTTTTT
cdr3_aa: CASSELRTGDEKLFF

d_call: TRBD2
j_call: TRBJ2-1
v_call: TRBV7-8
clone_size: -
cdr3_nt: TGTGCCAGCAGCTTAGGGCAGGGACTAGCGGGCTTCAATGAGCAGTTCTTC
cdr3_aa: CASSLGQGLAGFNEQFF

d_call: TRBD2
j_call: TRBJ2-7
v_call: TRBV29-1
clone_size: -
cdr3_nt: TGCAGCGTTTGGGGGAGGGTCGGGACCACCTCCTACGAGCAGTACTTC
cdr3_aa: CSVWGRVGTTSYEQYF

d_call: -
j_call: TRBJ2-2
v_call: TRBV4-1
clone_size: -
cdr3_nt: TGCGCCAGCAGCCAAATCTCGGGGGAGCTGTTTTTT
cdr3_aa: CASSQISGELFF

d_call: -
j_call: TRBJ2-3
v_call: TRBV18
clone_size: -
cdr3_nt: TGTGCCAGCTCACCACCGACGAACGGGGGGCAGCACACAGATACGCAGTATTTT
cdr3_aa: CASSPPTNGGQHTDTQYF

d_call: -
j_call: TRBJ1-2
v_call: TRBV14
clone_size: -
cdr3_nt: TGTGCCAGCAGCCAAGTGCGGTCGTATGGCTACACCTTC
cdr3_aa: CASSQVRSYGYTF

d_call: TRBD2
j_call: TRBJ2-1
v_call: TRBV29-1
clone_size: -
cdr3_nt: TGCAGCGTTGAGGATGAGACTAGCCCGTTCTTC
cdr3_aa: CSVEDETSPFF

d_call: TRBD2
j_call: TRBJ2-7
v_call: TRBV19
clone_size: -
cdr3_nt: TGTGCCAGTAGTCCGACGACTAGCTCGACGAGGGAGCAGTACTTC
cdr3_aa: CASSPTTSSTREQYF

d_call: -
j_call: TRBJ1-2
v_call: TRBV28
clone_size: -
cdr3_nt: TGTGCCAGCAGTTCGCCGACAGGCCACTATGGCTACACCTTC
cdr3_aa: CASSSPTGHYGYTF

d_call: -
j_call: TRBJ1-2
v_call: TRBV5-4
clone_size: -
cdr3_nt: TGTGCCAGCAGCTCCCCCGGAGGCTATGGCTACACCTTC
cdr3_aa: CASSSPGGYGYTF

d_call: TRBD1
j_call: TRBJ1-6
v_call: TRBV19
clone_size: -
cdr3_nt: TGTGCCAGTAACGCCGGGACAGGGTATTCACCCCTCCACTTT
cdr3_aa: CASNAGTGYSPLHF

d_call: TRBD2
j_call: TRBJ2-1
v_call: TRBV6-5
clone_size: -
cdr3_nt: TGTGCCAGCAACCCCGGACTAGCGGGAATTGAGCAGTTCTTC
cdr3_aa: CASNPGLAGIEQFF

d_call: -
j_call: TRBJ2-3
v_call: TRBV10-3
clone_size: -
cdr3_nt: TGTGCCATCAGTGAGGGGAGTTTTCCAGATACGCAGTATTTT
cdr3_aa: CAISEGSFPDTQYF

d_call: TRBD2
j_call: TRBJ2-1
v_call: TRBV9
clone_size: -
cdr3_nt: TGTGCCAGCAGCGTAGATTTGGGTACTAGCGGGTCCTACAATGAGCAGTTCTTC
cdr3_aa: CASSVDLGTSGSYNEQFF

d_call: -
j_call: TRBJ1-2
v_call: TRBV2
clone_size: -
cdr3_nt: TGTGCCAGCAGTGAGAGCTTGACAGTAATTTCGGATGGCTACACCTTC
cdr3_aa: CASSESLTVISDGYTF

d_call: TRBD2
j_call: TRBJ2-1
v_call: TRBV6-5
clone_size: -
cdr3_nt: TGTGCCAGCAGCCCTGGACTAGCGGGAATCCATGAGCAGTTCTTC
cdr3_aa: CASSPGLAGIHEQFF

d_call: -
j_call: TRBJ2-7
v_call: TRBV5-1
clone_size: -
cdr3_nt: TGCGCCAGCAGCTCAGGACTCTCTGTCCCCGAGGAGCAGTACTTC
cdr3_aa: CASSSGLSVPEEQYF

d_call: -
j_call: TRBJ2-2
v_call: TRBV30
clone_size: -
cdr3_nt: TGTGCCTGCCCCCCCCGACAATACACCGGGGAGCTGTTTTTT
cdr3_aa: CACPPRQYTGELFF

d_call: -
j_call: TRBJ1-2
v_call: TRBV5-5
clone_size: -
cdr3_nt: TGTGCCAGCAGCTTCTTTCTTCGGGGGGCGTCTAACTATGGCTACACCTTC
cdr3_aa: CASSFFLRGASNYGYTF